A selection of T cell receptor beta chains follows, all from one sample in a study of cytomegalovirus exposure and HLA in healthy donors. Using immunoSEQ multiplex PCR, the repertoire was profiled, and TCRdb retains in-frame clones only, with some absent. Its clone listing holds about 74,000 clones. Source material: PBMCs. The receptors come from a female donor in good health and CMV-seropositive. CDR3s include the opening cysteine and the closing phenylalanine or tryptophan. Fields, in order: V gene, D gene, J gene, CDR3 DNA, CDR3 protein. D genes are given only for firm matches.

TRBV30,TRBD1,TRBJ1-2,TGTGCCTGGAGTAAGGGACAGATCTATGGCTACACCTTC,CAWSKGQIYGYTF
TRBV19,NA,TRBJ2-5,TGTGCCAGCGCTTCTTCGGGGGAGACCCAGTACTTC,CASASSGETQYF
TRBV19,TRBD2,TRBJ2-7,TGTGCCAGTAAACCTAGCGGGAGCAACCCCTACGAGCAGTACTTC,CASKPSGSNPYEQYF
TRBV7-9,TRBD2,TRBJ2-7,TGTGCCAGCAGCTTTTCGACTAGCGCCTACGAGCAGTACTTC,CASSFSTSAYEQYF
TRBV5-5,TRBD2,TRBJ2-1,TGTGCCAGCAGCTTGGTCAGAGGTAGCGGGAGCTACAATGAGCAGTTCTTC,CASSLVRGSGSYNEQFF
TRBV13,TRBD2,TRBJ2-3,TGTGCCAGCAGCTTGACCACGGGGGGGACAGATACGCAGTATTTT,CASSLTTGGTDTQYF
TRBV9,NA,TRBJ1-1,TGTGCCAGCAGCGCACAGGGAGAAGCTTTCTTT,CASSAQGEAFF
TRBV7-8,NA,TRBJ1-2,TGTGCCAGCAGCTTATTTCGAGGGGAGGTTGATGGCTACACCTTC,CASSLFRGEVDGYTF
TRBV2,TRBD1,TRBJ1-5,TGTGCCAGCAGGCTCGGGACAGGGGTTCAGCCCCAGCATTTT,CASRLGTGVQPQHF
TRBV7-6,NA,TRBJ2-1,TGTGCCAGCAGCTTAGGGGAGACTAACCTCTACAATGAGCAGTTCTTC,CASSLGETNLYNEQFF
TRBV28,TRBD1,TRBJ2-1,TGTGCCAGCAGTTCGTCGACAGGGGGATCGGGATACAATGAGCAGTTCTTC,CASSSSTGGSGYNEQFF
TRBV18,TRBD1,TRBJ2-7,TGTGCCAGCTCCCTATTAGGACAGGGGGCGTACGAGCAGTACTTC,CASSLLGQGAYEQYF
TRBV2,NA,TRBJ2-7,TGTGCCAGCACTACACAGGGAACCCTCTACGAGCAGTACTTC,CASTTQGTLYEQYF
TRBV19,NA,TRBJ2-7,TGTGCCAGTAGGACTCCCCCGGCGGGTGAGCAGTACTTC,CASRTPPAGEQYF
TRBV30,NA,TRBJ1-3,TGTGCCTGGATTGGTCGTGTCTCCAGCTCTGGAAACACCATATATTTT,CAWIGRVSSSGNTIYF
TRBV4-3,TRBD2,TRBJ2-3,TGCGCCAGCAGCCAACGTTTTAGCGGGGGGGGATACACAGATACGCAGTATTTT,CASSQRFSGGGYTDTQYF
TRBV15,NA,TRBJ2-7,TGTGCCACCAGCAGAGTAGGGGAATGGGACGAGCAGTACTTC,CATSRVGEWDEQYF
TRBV6-6,NA,TRBJ1-3,TGTGCCAGCTTGCAGGGTCCTTCACGAAACACCATATATTTT,CASLQGPSRNTIYF
TRBV29-1,NA,TRBJ2-2,TGCAGCGTCCCGGCGCAGGGTGCCGGGGAGCTGTTTTTT,CSVPAQGAGELFF
TRBV6-5,NA,TRBJ1-1,TGTGCCAGCAGCCATACTGGAGCTGAAGCTTTCTTT,CASSHTGAEAFF
TRBV5-6,TRBD2,TRBJ2-3,TGTGCCAGCAGCTTGAAAAGCGGGAGTGGTGATACGCAGTATTTT,CASSLKSGSGDTQYF
TRBV7-9,NA,TRBJ1-1,TGTGCCAGCAGCTCGCCCGGGGGGCCTGCCACTGAAGCTTTCTTT,CASSSPGGPATEAFF
TRBV28,NA,TRBJ1-2,TGTGCCAGCAGTTTATCAGGGGCGGGCTACACCTTC,CASSLSGAGYTF
TRBV18,NA,TRBJ1-5,TGTGCCAGCTCGCTCGATGGGACACCATATCAGCCCCAGCATTTT,CASSLDGTPYQPQHF
TRBV4-3,NA,TRBJ1-3,TGCGCCAGCAGCCAAGATACAGGGCAAGGAAACACCATATATTTT,CASSQDTGQGNTIYF
TRBV4-1,TRBD2,TRBJ2-1,TGCGCCAGCAGCCAAATCGGTAGCGGGAGGGGCGGGGATGAGCAGTTCTTC,CASSQIGSGRGGDEQFF
TRBV19,TRBD2,TRBJ2-3,TGTGCCAGTAGCCGACTAGCAGTCACAGATACGCAGTATTTT,CASSRLAVTDTQYF
TRBV11-2,NA,TRBJ1-2,TGTGCCAGCAGCGTGTGGCAGGGGAATGGCTACACCTTC,CASSVWQGNGYTF
TRBV10-3,NA,TRBJ1-5,TGTGCCATCAGCGGGGATCGCAATCAGCCCCAGCATTTT,CAISGDRNQPQHF
TRBV19,NA,TRBJ1-5,TGTGCCAGTAGCACACCGGGAGCTTATAGCAATCAGCCCCAGCATTTT,CASSTPGAYSNQPQHF
TRBV5-1,TRBD1,TRBJ1-2,TGCGCCAGCAGCCCCCTGACAGGGGGCGACGGCTATGGCTACACCTTC,CASSPLTGGDGYGYTF
TRBV2,TRBD1,TRBJ1-2,TGTGCCAGCAGAAACAGGGGTGGCTACACCTTC,CASRNRGGYTF
TRBV18,NA,TRBJ2-5,TGTGCCAGCTCACCGACGGGCGGCGCGGGGGAGACCCAGTACTTC,CASSPTGGAGETQYF
TRBV5-1,TRBD2,TRBJ2-1,TGCGCCAGCAGCTTGCCCGGGACTAGCGGGGGGGCGGGGGAGCAGTTCTTC,CASSLPGTSGGAGEQFF
TRBV4-1,NA,TRBJ2-1,TGCGCCAGCAGTCTAGGGGGGGACCGGGAAAATGAGCAGTTCTTC,CASSLGGDRENEQFF
TRBV18,NA,TRBJ2-1,TGTGCCAGCTCACTTTCCCGGGAGGAGCAGTTCTTC,CASSLSREEQFF
TRBV7-2,NA,TRBJ1-2,TGTGCCAGCAGCTTTGGGACAAACTATGGCTACACCTTC,CASSFGTNYGYTF
TRBV6-5,TRBD1,TRBJ1-1,TGTGCCAGCAGGGGACAGGGCACTGAAGCTTTCTTT,CASRGQGTEAFF
TRBV27,NA,TRBJ2-1,TGTGCCAGCAGTTCTGGCAGATCCGACAATGAGCAGTTCTTC,CASSSGRSDNEQFF
TRBV7-8,NA,TRBJ2-5,TGTGCCAGCAGCTTACAGGGACAAGAGACCCAGTACTTC,CASSLQGQETQYF
TRBV19,NA,TRBJ1-5,TGTGCCAGTAGTATGGGTACAGGTAAGGGCAGGGAGCCCCAGCATTTT,CASSMGTGKGREPQHF
TRBV7-8,NA,TRBJ2-3,TGTGCCAGCAGCTTAGTTTCAGGGGCAGATACGCAGTATTTT,CASSLVSGADTQYF
TRBV7-2,TRBD1,TRBJ2-1,TGTGCCAGCAGCCACCCAGGGGGACCTTACAATGAGCAGTTCTTC,CASSHPGGPYNEQFF
TRBV5-4,TRBD1,TRBJ1-1,TGTGCCAGCAGCTTGGGAGGGGACAGGGCGACAACTGAAGCTTTCTTT,CASSLGGDRATTEAFF
TRBV29-1,NA,TRBJ2-7,TGCAGCACACAGGGTCCATCCTACGAGCAGTACTTC,CSTQGPSYEQYF
TRBV29-1,TRBD2,TRBJ2-5,TGCAGCGTTCAAGGGACTAGCGTTTGGGAGACCCAGTACTTC,CSVQGTSVWETQYF
TRBV14,NA,TRBJ1-2,TGTGCCAGCAGCCAAGGACTGGGTAGCTACACCTTC,CASSQGLGSYTF
TRBV30,NA,TRBJ2-7,TGTGCCTGGAACACCCTGAACTACGAGCAGTACTTC,CAWNTLNYEQYF
TRBV25-1,NA,TRBJ1-4,TGTGCCAGCAGCGGAGAAACTAATGAAAAACTGTTTTTT,CASSGETNEKLFF
TRBV5-1,TRBD1,TRBJ1-4,TGCGCCAGCAAAAGGGTGACAGGGGCGGGGGAAAAACTGTTTTTT,CASKRVTGAGEKLFF
TRBV4-1,TRBD1,TRBJ1-2,TGCGCCAGCAGCCAAGGACATGGGCGGACAGGGCAAGACTACACCTTC,CASSQGHGRTGQDYTF
TRBV6-5,NA,TRBJ2-2,TGTGCCAGCAGTTCCAGGGATAACACCGGGGAGCTGTTTTTT,CASSSRDNTGELFF
TRBV5-1,TRBD2,TRBJ2-7,TGCGCCAGCACGGCTAGCGGGGTGGTAGAGCAGTACTTC,CASTASGVVEQYF
TRBV9,NA,TRBJ2-1,TGTGCCAGCAGCGTAGTGGGCCTATGGTACAATGAGCAGTTCTTC,CASSVVGLWYNEQFF
TRBV4-3,TRBD2,TRBJ2-3,TGCGCCACACCCATACCGGGACTAGCGGGACCCACAGATACGCAGTATTTT,CATPIPGLAGPTDTQYF